The source of this TCR beta chain is a study of cytomegalovirus exposure and HLA in healthy donors. Whole-study findings and limits: Later on, an analysis tied around 17,000 TCR beta sequences to HLA alleles at 0.05 false discovery rate. Several of the most significant clusters appeared linked to common viral pathogens, based on a later analysis. A later analysis linked a missense variant in DCLRE1C to the trimming of TCR beta V and J genes.

Primers: 60 Vbeta forward and 13 Jbeta reverse. Clones were read by immunoSEQ multiplex PCR, and TCRdb kept only the in-frame ones, dropping some. The table lists 150,000 to 200,000 clones, under 80% of them singletons. About this clone itself: Its antigen remains unidentified.

This CDR3 contains 16 residues. The junction had 9 bases not matched to a gene; V was cut back by 5 bases and J by 7 bases. Germline CDR1 reads SGHAT; CDR2 reads FQDESV (reference sequence). Though probably carrying unrecorded immune exposures, donors were nominally healthy at sampling. The sequenced material came from PBMCs. This chain connects TRBV11-1 to TRBJ2-1; 12 bases align to TRBD2. This receptor was taken from a female donor in good health and CMV-seronegative. In nucleotides, the CDR3 is TGTGCCAGCAGCGGACAACTAGCGGGGGGTGTTAATGAGCAGTTCTTC. This translates into CASSGQLAGGVNEQFF. The full variable domain, rest sourced from reference TRBV11-1 and TRBJ2-1, is EAEVAQSPRYKITEKSQAVAFWCDPISGHATLYWYRQILGQGPELLVQFQDESVVDDSQLPKDRFSAERLKGVDSTLKIQPAELGDSAMYLCASSGQLAGGVNEQFFGPGTRLTVL.